The 26 T cell receptor beta chains below were found in one sample sequenced in a study of cytomegalovirus exposure and HLA in healthy donors (dated 2017 in TCRdb). Library construction relied on the immunoSEQ multiplex PCR assay. For the multiplex PCR, a mixture combining 60 forward primers for TCR Vbeta segments and 13 reverse primers for TCR Jbeta segments was used. TCRdb carries this immuneACCESS record with in-frame sequences only. Its versions omit some clonotypes, under half of them owing to an unresolved V gene in the studies checked, with the rest unexplained. In this sample's table one finds more than 95,000 clones. About 3.5% of the sample belongs to the ten largest clones. What was sequenced was PBMCs. The receptors were sampled from a man aged 35 to 55 in good health and CMV-seronegative.

A word on this clone: A read error may produce the germline difference seen at one junction end. This chain joins TRBV7-9 and TRBJ1-3, with D tentatively TRBD1 (6 bases). CDR3 length: 19 residues. Looked up from germline, CDR1 is SEHNR and CDR2 is FQNEAQ (reference sequence). CDR3 coding DNA: TGTGCCAGCAGCGTATTCCAAACCGGACAGTCAAGCTCTGGAAGCACCATATATTTT. Protein sequence: CASSVFQTGQSSSGSTIYF. The variable domain in full, completed from reference TRBV7-9 and TRBJ1-3, reads DTGVSQNPRHKITKRGQNVTFRCDPISEHNRLYWYRQTLGQGPEFLTYFQNEAQLEKSRLLSDRFSAERPKGSFSTLEIQRTEQGDSAMYLCASSVFQTGQSSSGSTIYFGEGSWLTVV.

The gene calls are TRBV2 and TRBJ1-1; 9 nucleotides align to TRBD1. J lost 4 bases, V lost 9 bases, and 9 bases had no gene match. The CDR3 covers 14 residues. CDR1 is SNHLY and CDR2 is FYNNEI in the germline V gene. The chain's CDR3 is CAREQGAPGTEAFF. The CDR3 nucleotides are TGTGCCAGAGAACAGGGGGCGCCCGGCACTGAAGCTTTCTTT. Looking up the rest from reference TRBV2 and TRBJ1-1 gives the full variable domain: EPEVTQTPSHQVTQMGQEVILRCVPISNHLYFYWYRQILGQKVEFLVSFYNNEISEKSEIFDDQFSVERPDGSNFTLKIRSTKLEDSAMYFCAREQGAPGTEAFFGQGTRLTVV.

V is TRBV5-1 and J is TRBJ2-2; 13 bases match TRBD2. This CDR3 has 16 residues. CDR1 is SGHRS, CDR2 YFSETQ, per germline. Germline trimming cut 3 bases from V and 4 bases from J; bases unmatched to any gene: 3. CDR3 nucleotide sequence: TGCGCCAGCAGCTCACGGACTAGCGGGAGCACCGGGGAGCTGTTTTTT. Amino acids: CASSSRTSGSTGELFF.

The gene calls are TRBV11-2 and TRBJ2-7; possible D gene TRBD2, 7 bases. V was shortened by 4 bases and J by 6 bases, with 19 bases between the two germline ends. Germline-derived CDR1 and CDR2 are SGHAT and FQNNGV. There are 15 residues in the CDR3. The CDR3 sequence is CASSYGGGQKAEQYF. DNA for the CDR3: TGTGCCAGCAGCTATGGGGGGGGCCAGAAGGCCGAGCAGTACTTC. The whole variable domain, filled in from reference TRBV11-2 and TRBJ2-7, reads EAGVAQSPRYKIIEKRQSVAFWCNPISGHATLYWYQQILGQGPKLLIQFQNNGVVDDSQLPKDRFSAERLKGVDSTLKIQPAKLEDSAVYLCASSYGGGQKAEQYFGPGTRLTVT.

Here the CDR3 reads CASSSNGQLRVTEAFF. The CDR3 coding sequence is TGCGCCAGCAGCTCCAATGGACAGCTGCGAGTCACTGAAGCTTTCTTT. The V gene is TRBV5-1, the J gene TRBJ1-1; possible D gene TRBD1, 6 bases. Germline CDR1 SGHRS, CDR2 YFSETQ. Between the trimmed V and J ends, which lost 3 bases and 4 bases, there was a span of 19 bases. The CDR3 runs to 16 residues.

The chain is built from TRBV6-6 and TRBJ2-3; no clear D. The CDR3 consists of 12 residues. Trimming shortened V by 6 bases and J by 6 bases, and 10 bases separated the two germline ends. Germline loops: CDR1 MNHNY, CDR2 SVGAGI (reference sequence). This CDR3 is CASSSTVDTQYF. For the CDR3, the DNA is TGTGCCAGCAGCTCTACCGTGGATACGCAGTATTTT.

V gene TRBV27 combines with J gene TRBJ2-3; D perhaps matches TRBD1 (6 bases). The germline V gene has CDR1 MNHEY and CDR2 SMNVEV (reference sequence). V was clipped by 5 bases and J by 1 base, with 10 bases between them. The CDR3 contains 14 residues. The CDR3 region is CASSPTGRTDTQYF. The CDR3 region has the DNA TGTGCCAGCAGTCCCACAGGGCGCACAGATACGCAGTATTTT.

Judged by frequency, this clone is medium-sized. The chain joins TRBV6-4 to TRBJ2-1; D is uncertain. The CDR3 length is 13 residues. Germline CDR1 and CDR2: MRHNA and SNTAGT. Trimming stripped 3 bases from V and 7 bases from J, with 10 bases between. CDR3 sequence reads: CASSEGVENEQFF. CDR3 sequence (DNA): TGTGCCAGCAGTGAAGGAGTCGAGAATGAGCAGTTCTTC.

The rearrangement joins TRBV5-1 to TRBJ1-4; 7 bases are a match to TRBD1. The CDR3 has 14 residues. Germline assignment: CDR1 SGHRS and CDR2 YFSETQ. Losses at the gene ends were 0 bases for V and 7 bases for J; bases not matched to a gene: 3. In nucleotides, the CDR3 is TGCGCCAGCAGCTTGGATCCAGGGGGTGAAAAACTGTTTTTT. This sequence encodes CASSLDPGGEKLFF.

The V and J genes are TRBV4-3 and TRBJ1-2, with TRBD1 identical over 8 bases. V trimming: 4 bases; J trimming: 8 bases; junction bases outside the gene matches: 12. In germline, CDR1 is LGHNA, CDR2 YSLEER. This CDR3 has 15 amino acids. The CDR3 nucleotides read TGCGCCAGCAGCCGCGACAGGGGAACCTCTAAAGGCTACACCTTC. Encoded protein: CASSRDRGTSKGYTF.

The genes are TRBV15 and TRBJ1-1, with TRBD1 as a possible D gene (6 bases). Germline V gene data show CDR1 as LNHNV and CDR2 as YYDKDF (reference sequence). The CDR3 extends over 15 amino acids. The V gene lost 3 bases and the J gene lost 1 base, with 12 bases spanning the gap. Written as DNA, the CDR3 is TGTGCCACCAGCAGCCCCGGACAGCCGAACACTGAAGCTTTCTTT. This encodes CATSSPGQPNTEAFF. The full variable domain, completed using reference TRBV15 and TRBJ1-1, is DAMVIQNPRYQVTQFGKPVTLSCSQTLNHNVMYWYQQKSSQAPKLLFHYYDKDFNNEADTPDNFQSRRPNTSFCFLDIRSPGLGDTAMYLCATSSPGQPNTEAFFGQGTRLTVV.

The chain combines TRBV6-5 with TRBJ2-6; no firm D call. This CDR3 is built from 13 residues. Trimming stripped 9 bases from V and 1 base from J, with 7 bases between. CDR1 is MNHEY, CDR2 SVGAGI, per germline. The CDR3 bases are TGTGCCAGTAGAGCATCTGGGGCCAACGTCCTGACTTTC. It translates to CASRASGANVLTF.

The V call is TRBV29-1, the J call TRBJ1-4, with D unresolved. The CDR3 loop spans 11 amino acids. From germline, CDR1 is SQVTM and CDR2 ANQGSEA. The V and J ends lost 5 bases and 5 bases respectively, with 6 bases between them. CDR3 sequence (DNA): TGCAGCGTTAGCAGGAATGAAAAACTGTTTTTT. It is translated as CSVSRNEKLFF. Supplemented by reference TRBV29-1 and TRBJ1-4, the full variable domain reads SAVISQKPSRDICQRGTSLTIQCQVDSQVTMMFWYRQQPGQSLTLIATANQGSEATYESGFVIDKFPISRPNLTFSTLTVSNMSPEDSSIYLCSVSRNEKLFFGSGTQLSVL.

The chain combines TRBV6-5 with TRBJ1-4; TRBD1 is a possible D gene (5 bases). CDR1 and CDR2 (germline): MNHEY, SVGAGI. This CDR3 comprises 12 residues. The ends were cut back, 8 bases at V and 10 bases at J, with 14 bases in the middle. Here the CDR3 reads CASGAGRTKLFF. Written as DNA, the CDR3 is TGTGCCAGCGGGGCAGGACGGACAAAACTGTTTTTT.

The gene calls are TRBV29-1 and TRBJ2-2, with 10 bases fitting TRBD2. This CDR3 is built from 18 residues. Per germline, CDR1 SQVTM and CDR2 ANQGSEA. The junction had 8 bases not matched to a gene; V was cut back by 1 base and J by 0 bases. CDR3 in amino acids: CSVEGRSSGSTNTGELFF. DNA of the CDR3: TGCAGCGTTGAAGGGCGGTCTAGCGGGAGCACGAACACCGGGGAGCTGTTTTTT.

The chain combines TRBV28 with TRBJ2-3; 7 bases align to TRBD2. The CDR3 is 14 residues long. V gave up 4 bases and J gave up 5 bases; unmatched junction bases: 6. CDR1 is MDHEN, CDR2 SYDVKM, per germline. Written as DNA, the CDR3 is TGTGCCAGCAGTTACTTCGGGGGGATAGATACGCAGTATTTT. It is translated as CASSYFGGIDTQYF.

The chain links TRBV5-8 to TRBJ2-5; unclear D gene. V lost 0 bases, J lost 5 bases, and 14 bases lay in between. The length of the CDR3 is 15 residues. Germline V lookup: CDR1 SGHTS, CDR2 YDEGEE. CDR3 sequence reads: CASSLGRQTAETQYF. The CDR3 bases are TGTGCCAGCAGCTTGGGGCGGCAGACTGCGGAGACCCAGTACTTC. Full variable domain (outside the CDR3, taken from reference TRBV5-8 and TRBJ2-5): EAGVTQSPTHLIKTRGQQATLRCSPISGHTSVYWYQQALGLGLQFLLWYDEGEERNRGNFPPRFSGRQFPNYSSELNVNALELEDSALYLCASSLGRQTAETQYFGPGTRLLVL.

This chain connects TRBV27 to TRBJ1-1, with 11 positions matching TRBD1. Per germline, CDR1 MNHEY and CDR2 SMNVEV (reference sequence). The CDR3 contains 16 residues. Unmatched junction bases numbered 9, after V lost 6 bases and J lost 3 bases. The DNA of the CDR3 is TGTGCCAGCAGAGACCGGGACAGGGGGGAGTACACTGAAGCTTTCTTT. Its protein is CASRDRDRGEYTEAFF.

V gene TRBV14 combines with J gene TRBJ2-1; TRBD2 aligns across 9 bases. The germline CDR1 and CDR2 sequences are SGHDN and FVKESK. This CDR3 region has 17 residues. The junction had 15 bases not matched to a gene; V was cut back by 5 bases and J by 7 bases. CDR3 in amino acids: CASSAEIGGGAGNEQFF. The CDR3 DNA follows: TGTGCCAGCAGCGCGGAAATCGGCGGGGGGGCGGGGAATGAGCAGTTCTTC.

The chain has TRBV19 and TRBJ1-2, with a tentative D call TRBD1 (5 bases). Trimming removed 4 bases from V and 8 bases from J, with 17 bases in between. CDR1 LNHDA and CDR2 SQIVND come from the germline V gene (reference sequence). This CDR3 is 14 amino acids long. The CDR3, as DNA: TGTGCCAGTAGTAGCAATCAGGGAATCAGCGGCTACACCTTC. Translating it yields CASSSNQGISGYTF. The whole variable domain, remainder taken from reference TRBV19 and TRBJ1-2, is DGGITQSPKYLFRKEGQNVTLSCEQNLNHDAMYWYRQDPGQGLRLIYYSQIVNDFQKGDIAEGYSVSREKKESFPLTVTSAQKNPTAFYLCASSSNQGISGYTFGSGTRLTVV.

The chain has TRBV7-7 and TRBJ2-5, with 10 nucleotides matching TRBD1. Germline V gene lookup returns CDR1 SSHAT and CDR2 FNYEAQ (reference sequence). The CDR3 totals 17 residues. J lost 2 bases, V lost 2 bases, and 8 bases had no gene match. This chain's CDR3 is CASSLSTPGQGQETQYF. The DNA of the CDR3 is TGTGCCAGCAGCTTATCTACTCCGGGACAGGGGCAAGAGACCCAGTACTTC.

The CDR3 nucleotides read TGTGCCAGCAGCCCGAGCTATGAAAAACTGTTTTTT. Translated, it gives CASSPSYEKLFF. The chain joins TRBV28 to TRBJ1-4, with no clear D. CDR1 is MDHEN, CDR2 SYDVKM, per germline. V was clipped by 6 bases and J by 6 bases, with 8 bases between them. The CDR3 runs to 12 residues.

This chain joins TRBV28 and TRBJ2-1, with a weak D call TRBD2 (6 bases). Germline V gene data show CDR1 as MDHEN and CDR2 as SYDVKM. The CDR3 has 19 amino acids. Trimming removed 7 bases from V and 1 base from J, with 26 bases in between. The CDR3 nucleotides read TGTGCCAGCACGTGGAGCGTGGGAGGCCCCTCTTCGTCCTACAATGAGCAGTTCTTC. It is translated as CASTWSVGGPSSSYNEQFF.

V is TRBV7-8 and J is TRBJ2-7, with 10 bases lining up with TRBD2. The V gene's germline CDR1 is SGHVS and CDR2 FQNEAQ. The CDR3 totals 19 residues. V lost 5 bases, J lost 0 bases, and 16 bases stayed unmatched. CDR3 amino acids: CASSPIPLAGLLDSYEQYF. For the CDR3, the DNA is TGTGCCAGCAGCCCAATCCCACTAGCGGGATTACTTGACTCCTACGAGCAGTACTTC.

The chain recombines TRBV11-2 with TRBJ1-3; TRBD1 might be the D (5 bases). Germline loops: CDR1 SGHAT, CDR2 FQNNGV. The ends were cut back, 0 bases at V and 4 bases at J, with 10 bases in the middle. There are 15 residues in the CDR3. This CDR3 reads CASSLDGGYGNTIYF. CDR3 sequence (DNA): TGTGCCAGCAGCTTAGATGGGGGGTACGGAAACACCATATATTTT.

The rearrangement joins TRBV27 to TRBJ1-1, with TRBD1 identical over 7 bases. The trim removed 3 bases at V and 4 bases at J, leaving 5 bases unmatched. This CDR3 has 14 amino acids. Germline V CDR1 and CDR2: MNHEY, SMNVEV (reference sequence). CDR3 loop: CASSFDRDFTEAFF. CDR3 nucleotides: TGTGCCAGCAGTTTTGACAGGGATTTCACTGAAGCTTTCTTT.